These 21 T cell receptor beta chains share one sample of origin, sequenced in a study of blood T cell repertoires in COVID-19. Repertoires were generated with immunoSEQ multiplex PCR, while TCRdb's copy carries only in-frame clones and drops some. The repertoire consists of under 150,000 clones, with around 89% occurring once and the leading ten covering around 28%. Source material: peripheral blood. These receptors were obtained from a human donor in a cohort sampled during active COVID-19.

The chain joins TRBV6-5 to TRBJ1-2, with a tentative D call TRBD1 (6 bases). CDR3 length: 14 residues. Per the germline V gene, CDR1 is MNHEY and CDR2 is SVGAGI. Trimming stripped 6 bases from V and 4 bases from J, with 15 bases between. In DNA form, the CDR3 reads TGTGCCAGCAGACCAGGCGGGGGGGCCTATGGCTACACCTTC. Translating gives CASRPGGGAYGYTF.

The V gene is TRBV5-6, the J gene TRBJ1-5; the D gene is possibly TRBD1 (5 bases). Germline V gene data show CDR1 as SGHDT and CDR2 as YYEEEE. The CDR3 is 14 amino acids. With 1 base removed from V and 1 base from J, the gap between germline ends came to 6 bases. CDR3 coding DNA: TGTGCCAGCAGCTTGTACAGGAGCAATCAGCCCCAGCATTTT. Residues: CASSLYRSNQPQHF. Using reference TRBV5-6 and TRBJ1-5 for the parts outside the CDR3, the full variable domain is DAGVTQSPTHLIKTRGQQVTLRCSPKSGHDTVSWYQQALGQGPQFIFQYYEEEERQRGNFPDRFSGHQFPNYSSELNVNALLLGDSALYLCASSLYRSNQPQHFGDGTRLSIL.

The chain couples TRBV3-1 (or the pseudogene TRBV3-2) to TRBJ2-2; 11 nucleotides match TRBD2. Trimming removed 4 bases from V and 5 bases from J; junction bases left unmatched: 0. From germline, CDR1 is LGHDT and CDR2 YNNKEL (reference sequence). CDR3 length: 14 amino acids. In DNA, the CDR3 is TGTGCCAGCAGCCGACTAGCGGGGACCGGGGAGCTGTTTTTT. Amino acids: CASSRLAGTGELFF.

The rearrangement uses TRBV4-3 and TRBJ2-2; possibly TRBD1 for D (5 bases). CDR3 length: 15 residues. V lost 2 bases, J lost 1 base, and 8 bases lay in between. Per germline, CDR1 LGHNA and CDR2 YSLEER. CDR3 region: CASSQMTVNTGELFF. The CDR3 coding sequence is TGCGCCAGCAGCCAAATGACAGTGAACACCGGGGAGCTGTTTTTT.

The chain combines TRBV18 with TRBJ1-6; D might be TRBD1 (5 bases). Germline V CDR1 and CDR2: KGHSH, LQKENI. Trimming took 0 bases from V and 10 from J, leaving 10 bases between them. The CDR3 runs 14 residues. The CDR3 spells CASSPPRVGSPLHF. DNA for the CDR3: TGTGCCAGCTCACCACCCAGGGTCGGGTCACCCCTCCACTTT.

This sequence joins TRBV5-6 and TRBJ2-7, with 8 bases that match TRBD2. The CDR3 loop spans 17 amino acids. The germline CDR1 and CDR2 sequences are SGHDT and YYEEEE. V gave up 4 bases and J gave up 0 bases; unmatched junction bases: 12. The CDR3 DNA reads TGTGCCAGCAGCACCTGGACTAGCAGGACTAGCTCCTACGAGCAGTACTTC. Translating gives CASSTWTSRTSSYEQYF.

This clone appeared a single time. The chain links TRBV19 to TRBJ2-2; maybe TRBD1 (6 bases). Per the germline V gene, CDR1 is LNHDA and CDR2 is SQIVND (reference sequence). The length of the CDR3 is 14 residues. V lost 3 bases and J lost 6, with 11 bases in between. In DNA form, the CDR3 reads TGTGCCAGTAGTATGGGGGCCGCGTCCGGGGAGCTGTTTTTT. It specifies CASSMGAASGELFF.

In this sample, this clone turned up a few times. The chain has TRBV5-4 and TRBJ2-1; 9 bases align to TRBD1. The CDR3 covers 15 residues. CDR1 and CDR2 from the germline V gene are SGHNT and YYREEE (reference sequence). V was pared by 3 bases and J by 7 bases, with 8 bases of the junction left unmatched. CDR3 coding DNA: TGTGCCAGCAGCTCCGGACAGGGGAGGACGAATGAGCAGTTCTTC. It specifies CASSSGQGRTNEQFF.

This chain joins TRBV7-2 and TRBJ2-6; 8 nucleotides align to TRBD1. The CDR3 totals 14 residues. From germline, CDR1 is SGHTA and CDR2 FQGNSA. The J segment lost 12 bases and the V segment lost 1 base, leaving 5 bases of the junction unmatched. The CDR3 protein is CASSLDGQGGVLTF. CDR3 DNA sequence: TGTGCCAGCAGCTTAGACGGACAGGGCGGCGTCCTGACTTTC.

The chain recombines TRBV24-1 with TRBJ1-5, with 7 positions matching TRBD1. CDR1 and CDR2 from the germline V gene are KGHDR and SFDVKD. The CDR3 has 14 residues. The junction had 5 bases not matched to a gene; V was cut back by 9 bases and J by 1 base. The CDR3 loop is CATGQTGSNQPQHF. The DNA of the CDR3 is TGTGCCACCGGACAGACAGGGAGCAATCAGCCCCAGCATTTT.

This clone was counted a single time. The chain joins TRBV3-1 (or the pseudogene TRBV3-2) to TRBJ1-1; D is perhaps TRBD1 (6 bases). V was cut by 1 base and J by 9 bases, with 9 bases left in between. This CDR3 is built from 12 residues. Germline lookup yields CDR1 LGHDT and CDR2 YNNKEL (reference sequence). The CDR3 DNA sequence: TGTGCCAGCAGCCAAGGGGGGGGGCAAGCTTTCTTT. This sequence encodes CASSQGGGQAFF.

This chain uses TRBV15 with TRBJ2-7; 10 bases are shared with TRBD1. CDR1 and CDR2 (germline): LNHNV, YYDKDF (reference sequence). The junction had 5 bases not matched to a gene; V was cut back by 5 bases and J by 4 bases. The CDR3 length is 14 residues. The CDR3 protein is CATSGDRGGYEQYF. The CDR3 coding sequence is TGTGCCACCAGCGGGGACAGGGGTGGTTACGAGCAGTACTTC.

The rearrangement joins TRBV18 to TRBJ2-7; 10 nucleotides match TRBD1. The CDR3 totals 14 residues. The germline V gene has CDR1 KGHSH and CDR2 LQKENI. The V gene end was trimmed by 4 bases and the J gene end by 5 bases; junction bases not matched to a gene: 5. The CDR3 DNA reads TGTGCCAGCTCACAAGACAGGGGGCCCAACGAGCAGTACTTC. Residues: CASSQDRGPNEQYF.

The rearrangement uses TRBV5-1 and TRBJ1-1; 7 bases align to TRBD1. CDR1 SGHRS and CDR2 YFSETQ come from the germline V gene. Trimming removed 1 base from V and 0 bases from J; junction bases left unmatched: 6. This CDR3 has 16 amino acids. This chain's CDR3 is CASSLNGRGMNTEAFF. The CDR3, as DNA: TGCGCCAGCAGCTTGAATGGCAGGGGGATGAACACTGAAGCTTTCTTT. Together with reference TRBV5-1 and TRBJ1-1, the CDR3 gives the full variable domain: KAGVTQTPRYLIKTRGQQVTLSCSPISGHRSVSWYQQTPGQGLQFLFEYFSETQRNKGNFPGRFSGRQFSNSRSEMNVSTLELGDSALYLCASSLNGRGMNTEAFFGQGTRLTVV.

Here the CDR3 DNA reads TGCGCCAGCAGAGGAGGACTTTTTTCGAACACCGGGGAGCTGTTTTTT. Translating gives CASRGGLFSNTGELFF. The chain joins TRBV10-2 to TRBJ2-2; D is perhaps TRBD2 (5 bases). Trimming took off 6 bases at V and 0 bases at J, with 14 bases between the two ends. This CDR3 is built from 16 residues. CDR1 WSHSY and CDR2 SAAADI come from the germline V gene.

The chain joins TRBV2 to TRBJ2-7; a weak D match, TRBD2 (5 bases). The germline gives CDR1 SNHLY, CDR2 FYNNEI. Trimming pared 7 bases from V and 3 bases from J, leaving 16 bases between. This CDR3 has 14 amino acids. Here the CDR3 reads CASTITPAGYEQYF. CDR3 nucleotides: TGTGCCAGCACCATTACACCGGCGGGCTACGAGCAGTACTTC.

J is TRBJ2-2 and V is TRBV7-2, with 8 positions matching TRBD1. The CDR3 extends over 15 amino acids. CDR1 and CDR2 (germline): SGHTA, FQGNSA. After removal of 5 bases from V and 5 bases from J, the junction contained 7 bases not matched to a gene. CDR3 coding DNA: TGTGCCAGCAGCCCTGGACAGGGACTGACCGGGGAGCTGTTTTTT. Translation: CASSPGQGLTGELFF.

This chain uses TRBV2 with TRBJ1-5, with a weak D call TRBD1 (5 bases). Trimming stripped 4 bases from V and 3 bases from J, with 10 bases between. The CDR3 runs 14 residues. Germline V gene data show CDR1 as SNHLY and CDR2 as FYNNEI. CDR3 coding DNA: TGTGCCAGCAGTGGACAGTACTTCAATCAGCCCCAGCATTTT. This gives the protein CASSGQYFNQPQHF.

The V call is TRBV30, the J call TRBJ1-3, with TRBD1 as a possible D gene (5 bases). Germline values: CDR1 GTSNPN, CDR2 SVGIG (reference sequence). CDR3 size: 15 residues. V was clipped by 2 bases and J by 4 bases, with 15 bases between them. CDR3 nucleotide sequence: TGTGCCTGGAGTTTTCCCAGGGCATTCGGAAACACCATATATTTT. It specifies CAWSFPRAFGNTIYF.

The chain employs TRBV3-1 (or the pseudogene TRBV3-2) and TRBJ1-3; D not certain. CDR3 length: 13 residues. V lost 0 bases and J 4 bases, leaving 4 bases between the germline ends. The germline V gene has CDR1 LGHDT and CDR2 YNNKEL (reference sequence). The CDR3 protein is CASSQEGGNTIYF. CDR3 sequence (DNA): TGTGCCAGCAGCCAAGAGGGCGGAAACACCATATATTTT.

This clone was seen once. The rearrangement links TRBV6-2 or TRBV6-3 to TRBJ1-2; D remains ambiguous. The CDR3 sequence is 12 residues long. Deletions cut 5 bases from V and 8 bases from J, with 12 bases between. Germline CDR1 reads MNHEY; CDR2 reads SVGEGT. CDR3 sequence: CASSQEVYGYTF. For the CDR3, the DNA is TGTGCCAGCAGTCAAGAGGTATACGGCTACACCTTC.